This T cell receptor beta chain is drawn from a study of T cells in localized non-small cell lung cancer (dated by TCRdb to the early 2020s). For context, the study as a whole: The study analyzed T cell repertoires of 236 early-stage NSCLC patients, comparing tumors and uninvolved tumor-adjacent lungs. The cohort was made up of under 250 treatment-naive NSCLC patients whose localized lung tumors had been resected. NSCLC patients had a mean age of roughly 64 years, and around 140 were male and nearly 110 female.

A remark on this clone: Its cognate antigen has yet to be identified. No base-level quality is on record; no much larger clone is a single base apart.

At diagnosis, peripheral blood, uninvolved tumor-adjacent lung and tumor were collected and were preserved as a mix of fresh-frozen and FFPE material. Blood samples were analyzed as peripheral blood mononuclear cells for TCR repertoire profiling. The CDR3, from cysteine to phenylalanine, totals 13 residues. Just the 39-base CDR3 DNA is kept, in frame starting at base 1. The germline ends are 8 bases apart after V is trimmed by 4 bases and J by 1 base. The germline V gene gives CDR1 as SGHTS and CDR2 as YDEGEE. TCR beta CDR3 regions were sequenced from DNA using the immunoSEQ Assay. Per the original workflow: T cell density was computed as TCR beta template counts normalized to usable DNA estimated by amplifying housekeeping genes. Richness was estimated with the preseqR package, extrapolating to 400,000 templates for PBMC samples and 120,000 templates for tissue samples. Clonality was defined as one minus Pielou's evenness. Tissue-enriched TCRs were identified by differential abundance testing using productive amino-acid clonotypes, minimum total count 5 and alpha 0.1. The Jaccard Index and the Morisita Overlap Index were used to quantify repertoire overlap between compartments. TCR beta CDR3s were clustered by GLIPH together with public tetramer-defined viral CDR3s, and at least three viral sequences plus V-gene enrichment were required for viral motifs. Drawn from immuneACCESS, this table holds only the in-frame rearrangements with V and J called that TCRdb kept. Clones are partly lost; checked studies trace under half to an unresolved V gene and leave the rest unexplained. The DNA was the basis for D and trimming; V, J and clone size are from that table. The sample profile shows roughly 48,000 clones; roughly 77% of them were found once. The top ten hold roughly a sixth of the sample.

The paper's findings and limits, for the study overall: A median of 57 of the top 100 tumor clones turned up in the paired uninvolved adjacent lung, and 25 to 30 of those clones also ranked among the top 100 of that same adjacent lung. Longer overall survival was associated with higher blood T cell density, whereas shorter survival was associated with higher adjacent-lung clonality. Uninvolved tumor-adjacent lung showed the highest T cell clonality, higher than tumor, which suggests more focused antigenic responses in the uninvolved tumor-adjacent lung. Because of the exploratory design, TCR variables were selected using unadjusted p-values without false-discovery rate correction. Because multi-region tumor sequencing was not performed, intratumor heterogeneity could not be ruled out.

The rearrangement combines TRBV5-8 with TRBJ2-5, and possibly TRBD1, on 5 matching bases. The sequencing here drew on peripheral blood, taken before any cancer treatment. The clonotype originates from a man aged 35-69 years with stage I squamous cell lung carcinoma. The CDR3 has the sequence CASSVDSQETQYF. The bases read TGTGCCAGCAGCGTCGACAGCCAAGAGACCCAGTACTTC.